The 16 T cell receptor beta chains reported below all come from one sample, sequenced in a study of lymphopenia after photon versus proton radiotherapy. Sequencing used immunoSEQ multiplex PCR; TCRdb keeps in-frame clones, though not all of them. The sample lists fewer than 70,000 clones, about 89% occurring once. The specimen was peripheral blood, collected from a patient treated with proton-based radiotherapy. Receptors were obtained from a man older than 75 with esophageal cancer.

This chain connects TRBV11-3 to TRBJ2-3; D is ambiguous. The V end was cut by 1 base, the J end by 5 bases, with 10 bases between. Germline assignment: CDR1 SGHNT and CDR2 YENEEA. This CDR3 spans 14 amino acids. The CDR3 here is CASSLGRTGDTQYF. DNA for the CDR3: TGTGCCAGCAGCTTAGGGCGAACCGGAGATACGCAGTATTTT.

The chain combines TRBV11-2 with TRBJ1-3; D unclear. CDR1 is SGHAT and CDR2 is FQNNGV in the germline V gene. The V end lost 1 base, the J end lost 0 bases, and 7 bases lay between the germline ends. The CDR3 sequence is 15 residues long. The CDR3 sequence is CASSLGVLSGNTIYF. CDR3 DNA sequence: TGTGCCAGCAGCTTAGGGGTCCTCTCTGGAAACACCATATATTTT.

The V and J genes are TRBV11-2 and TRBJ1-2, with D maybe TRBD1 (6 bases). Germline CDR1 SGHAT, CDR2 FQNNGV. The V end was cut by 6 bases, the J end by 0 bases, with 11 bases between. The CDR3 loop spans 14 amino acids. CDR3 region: CASSHTGTNYGYTF. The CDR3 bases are TGTGCCAGCAGTCACACAGGGACTAACTATGGCTACACCTTC.

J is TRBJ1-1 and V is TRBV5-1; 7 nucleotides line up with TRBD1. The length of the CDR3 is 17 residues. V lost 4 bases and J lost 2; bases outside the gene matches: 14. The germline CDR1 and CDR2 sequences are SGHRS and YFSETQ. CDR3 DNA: TGCGCCAGCAGCCCCCTGACAGGGAATCCGTTCAACACTGAAGCTTTCTTT. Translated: CASSPLTGNPFNTEAFF. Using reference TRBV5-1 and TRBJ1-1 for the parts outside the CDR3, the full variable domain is KAGVTQTPRYLIKTRGQQVTLSCSPISGHRSVSWYQQTPGQGLQFLFEYFSETQRNKGNFPGRFSGRQFSNSRSEMNVSTLELGDSALYLCASSPLTGNPFNTEAFFGQGTRLTVV.

This CDR3 is CASSLGSGGTQYF. In DNA form, the CDR3 reads TGTGCCAGCAGCTTAGGCTCCGGGGGGACCCAGTACTTC. The rearrangement links TRBV7-3 to TRBJ2-5; D may be TRBD2 (6 bases). The CDR3 contains 13 residues. CDR1 is SGHTA, CDR2 FQGTGA, per germline. The V gene lost 2 bases and the J gene lost 7 bases, with 11 bases spanning the gap.

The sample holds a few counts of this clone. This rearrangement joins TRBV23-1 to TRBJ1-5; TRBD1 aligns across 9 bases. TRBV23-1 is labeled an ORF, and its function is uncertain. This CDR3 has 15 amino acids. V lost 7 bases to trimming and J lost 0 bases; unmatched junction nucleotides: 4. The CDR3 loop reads CASIGTGPSNQPQHF. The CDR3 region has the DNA TGCGCCAGCATCGGGACAGGGCCTAGCAATCAGCCCCAGCATTTT.

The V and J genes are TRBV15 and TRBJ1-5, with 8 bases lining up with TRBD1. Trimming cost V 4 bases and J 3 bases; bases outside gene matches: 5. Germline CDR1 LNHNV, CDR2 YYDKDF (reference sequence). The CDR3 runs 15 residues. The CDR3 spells CATSIQGAVNQPQHF. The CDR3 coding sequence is TGTGCCACCAGCATTCAGGGGGCGGTCAATCAGCCCCAGCATTTT.

This chain's CDR3 is CASSPRRGDEAFF. CDR3 nucleotides: TGTGCCAGCAGCCCGCGCCGCGGGGACGAAGCTTTCTTT. This rearrangement joins TRBV11-3 to TRBJ1-1; maybe TRBD1 (5 bases). Germline V gives CDR1 SGHNT, CDR2 YENEEA. This CDR3 is 13 amino acids long. Trimming removed 5 bases at V and 8 bases at J, with 15 bases between.

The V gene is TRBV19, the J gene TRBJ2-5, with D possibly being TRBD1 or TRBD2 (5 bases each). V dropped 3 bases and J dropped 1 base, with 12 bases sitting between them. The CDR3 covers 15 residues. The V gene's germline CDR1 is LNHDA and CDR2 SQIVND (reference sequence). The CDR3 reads CASSILPGPQETQYF. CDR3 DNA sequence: TGTGCCAGTAGTATCCTACCGGGGCCCCAAGAGACCCAGTACTTC. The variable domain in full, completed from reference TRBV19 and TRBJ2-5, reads DGGITQSPKYLFRKEGQNVTLSCEQNLNHDAMYWYRQDPGQGLRLIYYSQIVNDFQKGDIAEGYSVSREKKESFPLTVTSAQKNPTAFYLCASSILPGPQETQYFGPGTRLLVL.

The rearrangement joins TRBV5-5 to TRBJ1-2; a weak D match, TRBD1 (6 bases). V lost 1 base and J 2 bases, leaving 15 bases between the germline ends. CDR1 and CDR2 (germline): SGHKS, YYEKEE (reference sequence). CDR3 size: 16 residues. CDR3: CASSLRGQGVNYGYTF. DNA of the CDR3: TGTGCCAGCAGCTTGCGGGGGCAGGGAGTAAACTATGGCTACACCTTC.

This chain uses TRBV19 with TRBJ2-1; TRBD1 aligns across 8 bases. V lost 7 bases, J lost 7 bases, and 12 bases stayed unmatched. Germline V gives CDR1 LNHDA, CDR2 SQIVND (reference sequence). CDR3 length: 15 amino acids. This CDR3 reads CASISRQGLVNEQFF. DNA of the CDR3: TGTGCCAGTATCTCCCGACAGGGGTTGGTGAATGAGCAGTTCTTC.

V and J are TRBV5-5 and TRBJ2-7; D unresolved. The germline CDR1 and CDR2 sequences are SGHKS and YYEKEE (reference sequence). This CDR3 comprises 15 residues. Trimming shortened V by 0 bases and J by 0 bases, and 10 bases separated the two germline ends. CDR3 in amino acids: CASSLVAQLSYEQYF. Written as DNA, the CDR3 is TGTGCCAGCAGCTTGGTCGCCCAGCTCTCCTACGAGCAGTACTTC.

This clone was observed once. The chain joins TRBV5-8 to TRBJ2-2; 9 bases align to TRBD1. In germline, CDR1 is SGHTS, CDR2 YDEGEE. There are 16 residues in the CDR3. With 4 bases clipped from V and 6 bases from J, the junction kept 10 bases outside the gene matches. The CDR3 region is CASSLPGWTGAGELFF. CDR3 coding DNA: TGTGCCAGCAGCCTCCCTGGGTGGACAGGGGCCGGGGAGCTGTTTTTT. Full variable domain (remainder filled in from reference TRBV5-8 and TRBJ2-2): EAGVTQSPTHLIKTRGQQATLRCSPISGHTSVYWYQQALGLGLQFLLWYDEGEERNRGNFPPRFSGRQFPNYSSELNVNALELEDSALYLCASSLPGWTGAGELFFGEGSRLTVL.

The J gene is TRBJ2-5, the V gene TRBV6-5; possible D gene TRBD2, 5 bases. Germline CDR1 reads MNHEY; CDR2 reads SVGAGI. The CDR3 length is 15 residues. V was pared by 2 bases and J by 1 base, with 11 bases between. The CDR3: CASSYDYFLQETQYF. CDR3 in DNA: TGTGCCAGCAGTTACGACTATTTTCTCCAAGAGACCCAGTACTTC.

CDR3 in DNA: TGCGCCAGCAGCCGGACTAGCGGGGACAAAAACATTCAGTACTTC. This encodes CASSRTSGDKNIQYF. This chain links TRBV4-1 with TRBJ2-4, with 12 bases lining up with TRBD2. Germline loops: CDR1 MGHRA, CDR2 YSYEKL. V was clipped by 4 bases and J by 3 bases; unmatched bases: 1. The CDR3 totals 15 residues.

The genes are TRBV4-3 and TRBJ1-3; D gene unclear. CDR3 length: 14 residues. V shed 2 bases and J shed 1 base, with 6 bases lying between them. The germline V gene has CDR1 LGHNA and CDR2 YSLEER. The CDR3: CASSQQFSGNTIYF. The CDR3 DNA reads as TGCGCCAGCAGCCAACAGTTTTCTGGAAACACCATATATTTT.